The subject of this entry is one T cell receptor (beta chain). The antigen is not known. TCRdb's copy holds only in-frame clones and misses some; the assay was immunoSEQ multiplex PCR. The data show about 130,000 clones, with approximately 91% seen just once and approximately 2% held by the top ten. The data belong to a study of cytomegalovirus exposure and HLA in healthy donors. V was clipped by 7 bases and J by 0 bases, with 11 bases between them. CDR1 and CDR2 from the germline V gene are SQVTM and ANQGSEA. The CDR3 length is 13 residues. Study-wide findings and caveats: Later, an analysis found that TCR clusters from the first cohort tended to co-occur in the roughly 110 validation repertoires.

The origin of this receptor is a woman aged 18-30 years in good health and CMV-seronegative. The genes are TRBV29-1 and TRBJ2-3; tentative D call: TRBD2 (6 bases). The sample was PBMCs. The CDR3 loop is CSEISGSTDTQYF. In nucleotides, the CDR3 is TGCAGCGAGATCAGCGGGAGCACAGATACGCAGTATTTT.